These 9 T cell receptor beta chains were sequenced from one sample in a study of T-cell memory formation after mild COVID-19. In TCRdb, the 5' RACE reads were re-called with MiXCR into one record per CDR3 protein. Of under 200,000 distinct CDR3 sequences in the sample, approximately 10% are singletons; the top ten hold approximately 3.8%. Sequences were obtained from PBMCs or a T cell subset sorted from them (not recorded which). The source is a man younger than 35 who had mild COVID-19 (a few samples of this study predate the infection). Cell type and time point are not known.

This clonotype was seen only a few times. The rearrangement uses TRBV6-6 and TRBJ2-3; D may be TRBD2 (7 bases). From germline, CDR1 is MNHNY and CDR2 SVGAGI (reference sequence). The CDR3 has 16 residues. Trimming took 2 bases from V and 3 from J, leaving 15 bases between them. CDR3 DNA: TGTGCCAGCAGTTACAGGCCGGGGGGCCTAACAGATACGCAGTATTTT. Encoded protein: CASSYRPGGLTDTQYF.

This clonotype has more than one count but fewer than ten. The V and J genes are TRBV2 and TRBJ2-1; TRBD1 agrees at 8 bases. Germline V gene lookup returns CDR1 SNHLY and CDR2 FYNNEI. The ends lost 5 bases at V and 9 bases at J; junction bases unmatched: 3. The CDR3 runs to 12 residues. As DNA, the CDR3 is TGTGCCAGCAGTCGCGGACAGGGTGAGCAGTTCTTC. Encoded protein: CASSRGQGEQFF.

The rearrangement links TRBV10-3 to TRBJ2-2; the D call may be TRBD1 or TRBD2 (5 bases each). The CDR3 sequence is 16 residues long. Germline lookup yields CDR1 ENHRY and CDR2 SYGVKD. V was trimmed by 2 bases and J by 5 bases, leaving 15 bases between them. CDR3: CAISEDEGRGTGELFF. The CDR3 nucleotides read TGTGCCATCAGTGAGGATGAGGGGCGAGGAACCGGGGAGCTGTTTTTT.

The rearrangement links TRBV7-2 to TRBJ1-5; no reliable D call. The germline V gene has CDR1 SGHTA and CDR2 FQGNSA. The CDR3 spans 14 residues. The V end lost 4 bases, the J end lost 4 bases, and 11 bases lay between the germline ends. The CDR3 sequence is CASSSGGRNQPQHF. In DNA, the CDR3 is TGTGCCAGCAGCTCGGGAGGTAGAAATCAGCCCCAGCATTTT.

This clonotype has a handful of counts. This rearrangement joins TRBV6-2 or TRBV6-3 to TRBJ1-2; 8 bases map to TRBD1. Germline trimming cut 5 bases from V and 1 base from J; bases unmatched to any gene: 9. The CDR3 is 16 residues long. Per the germline V gene, CDR1 is MNHEY and CDR2 is SVGEGT. The CDR3 DNA is TGTGCCAGCAGTACCCACTGGACAGGGAGTAACTATGGCTACACCTTC. Its translation is CASSTHWTGSNYGYTF.

The table lists this clonotype with a few counts. One end of the junction varies from germline; a read error may be responsible. The rearrangement links TRBV7-9 to TRBJ1-2, with D possibly being TRBD1 (6 bases). Germline CDR1 SEHNR, CDR2 FQNEAQ (reference sequence). The length of the CDR3 is 14 residues. The chain's CDR3 is CASSLAGEVYGYTF. The CDR3 DNA is TGTGCCAGCAGCCTAGCAGGGGAGGTCTATGGCTACACCTTC.

This clonotype was picked up a small number of times. The genes are TRBV5-6 and TRBJ2-5; D remains unclear. The length of the CDR3 is 15 residues. Trimming pared 2 bases from V and 2 bases from J, leaving 13 bases between. The V gene's germline CDR1 is SGHDT and CDR2 YYEEEE. CDR3 amino acids: CASSLISTVQETQYF. CDR3 in DNA: TGTGCCAGCAGCTTAATTAGTACGGTTCAAGAGACCCAGTACTTC.

The chain links TRBV3-1 to TRBJ1-2, with 11 bases that match TRBD1. This CDR3 region has 16 residues. Germline V gene sequence: CDR1 LGHDT, CDR2 YNNKEL (reference sequence). V gave up 4 bases and J gave up 4 bases; unmatched junction bases: 8. The CDR3 sequence: CASSPGTGTGGYGYTF. The CDR3 nucleotides read TGTGCCAGCAGCCCCGGGACCGGGACAGGGGGCTATGGCTACACCTTC.

This clonotype was counted at least ten times. V is TRBV11-2 and J is TRBJ1-2; 8 bases agree with TRBD1. The CDR3 covers 15 residues. Losses at the gene ends were 4 bases for V and 2 bases for J; bases not matched to a gene: 6. Germline loops: CDR1 SGHAT, CDR2 FQNNGV. Written as DNA, the CDR3 is TGTGCCAGCAGCTCGATCCGGACAGGGAACTATGGCTACACCTTC. This gives the protein CASSSIRTGNYGYTF.